This T cell receptor beta chain was sequenced for a study of T cell repertoires in cytomegalovirus infection. This CDR3 spans 16 amino acids. V was clipped by 2 bases and J by 4 bases, with 17 bases between them. Germline V gives CDR1 SNHLY, CDR2 FYNNEI. TCRdb re-derived calls from the reads in MiXCR, one entry per CDR3 protein. Here the sample spans 150,000 to 200,000 distinct CDR3 sequences, approximately 15% being singletons. Sequencing input: PBMCs. V and J are TRBV2 and TRBJ1-1, with unresolved D. The receptor comes from a human donor in good health (CMV status not recorded). Some clones in this sample may be carry-over from other donors' samples. CDR3 coding DNA: TGTGCCAGCAGTGAACGAGTAAACAGAATCGGCACTGAAGCTTTCTTT. The encoded protein is CASSERVNRIGTEAFF.